This T cell receptor beta chain was identified during a study of Ad26.COV2.S vaccination and SARS-CoV-2 variants. General study points: Spike-specific TCR breadth in vaccine recipients exceeded that seen in placebo recipients.

CDR1 and CDR2 (germline): SGHRS, YFSETQ. The CDR3 contains 15 residues. V was clipped by 5 bases and J by 2 bases, with 16 bases between them. Method: immunoSEQ multiplex PCR; TCRdb's copy keeps in-frame clones and lacks some. Counted here are 350,000 to 550,000 clones, 85% to 90% occurring once; the ten biggest clones make up 2.5%. The treatment is: 15 to 20 received Ad26.COV2.S at low or high dose, single or two shots; about 5 received placebo; per-sample allocation not given. It was on day 63 after the first vaccine or placebo injection that samples were taken. Participants' vaccine, an Ad26 vector, delivered Wuhan-strain SARS-CoV-2 spike. Concerning this clone itself: Its antigen is currently unknown.

Specimen: peripheral blood, collected in a trial of Ad26.COV2.S vaccine versus placebo. The chain joins TRBV5-1 to TRBJ1-2, with a tentative D call TRBD1 (5 bases). The receptor comes from a person aged 18-60 years who received the Ad26.COV2.S COVID-19 vaccine or a placebo. The CDR3 loop is CASSRGTGGNYGYTF. As DNA, the CDR3 is TGCGCCAGCAGTAGAGGGACGGGGGGAAACTATGGCTACACCTTC.